This T cell receptor (beta chain) was identified in a study of blood T cells in healthy people across ages. Sample-barcoded 5' priming and a J-beta primer mix drove a second PCR of roughly 7 to 11 cycles. TCRdb reprocessed the 5' RACE reads via MiXCR and lists one record per CDR3 protein. The sample includes 1 million to 1.2 million distinct CDR3 sequences, roughly two fifths of them seen just once. Note on this clonotype: As yet, its antigen is unknown.

Overall study results and limits: A strong correlation was seen between TCR beta diversity and naive T cell percentage.

Specimen: blood. The origin of this receptor is a man younger than 35 in good health.

The CDR3 region has the DNA TGTGCCAGCAGCTTCAGCGGGGTCTTGTCCGGTTACAATGAGCAGTTCTTC. It specifies CASSFSGVLSGYNEQFF. The gene calls are TRBV7-9 and TRBJ2-1, with 7 bases matching TRBD2. V dropped 3 bases and J dropped 4; count of bases not matched to a gene: 12. The CDR3 sequence is 17 residues long. Germline V gives CDR1 SEHNR, CDR2 FQNEAQ (reference sequence).